Listed here are 2 T cell receptor beta chains from one sample, sequenced in a study of blood T cells in healthy people across ages. Using a J-beta primer mix together with a sample-barcoded 5' primer, a second PCR was run for roughly 7 to 11 cycles. TCRdb reprocessed the 5' RACE reads with MiXCR, giving one entry per CDR3 protein. The sample includes roughly 830,000 distinct CDR3 sequences, around 62% seen only once; the top ten take 25% to 35%. Material: blood. The receptors here all came from a man under 40 in good health.

This chain connects TRBV14 to TRBJ1-4; D unresolved. There are 13 residues in the CDR3. Germline loops: CDR1 SGHDN, CDR2 FVKESK. V lost 1 base and J lost 6, with 6 bases in between. The CDR3 loop is CASSQGTDEKLFF. The CDR3 nucleotides read TGTGCCAGCAGCCAAGGGACGGATGAAAAACTGTTTTTT.

The chain recombines TRBV9 with TRBJ2-4; 8 bases map to TRBD1. V shed 5 bases, J shed 7 bases, and the junction held 8 bases outside the gene matches. The CDR3 has 14 amino acids. CDR1 is SGDLS and CDR2 is YYNGEE in the germline V gene. The CDR3 spells CASRAGTGWNIQYF. Written as DNA, the CDR3 is TGTGCCAGCAGGGCGGGGACAGGATGGAACATTCAGTACTTC.